This TCR beta chain was sequenced for a study of blood T cell repertoires in COVID-19. The method was immunoSEQ multiplex PCR; TCRdb's version includes in-frame clones alone and lacks a portion of them. The table shows a few hundred thousand clones, with approximately 88% occurring only once. Looked up from germline, CDR1 is SGHAT and CDR2 is FQNNGV. With V trimmed by 5 bases and J by 3 bases, 10 bases remained unmatched. The CDR3 loop spans 17 amino acids. The clonotype originates from a man between 40 and 49 years old with acute or convalescent COVID-19. Sequenced material: peripheral blood. The chain recombines TRBV11-2 with TRBJ2-3; TRBD2 matches at 11 bases. In DNA, the CDR3 is TGTGCCAGCAGCCTTACCCTACTAGCGGGGGCGACAGATACGCAGTATTTT. Translating it yields CASSLTLLAGATDTQYF.